Sample share makes the clone carrying this TCR beta chain medium-sized. The antigen is unknown. From the germline J gene comes the end of the CDR3, since the read stops 3 residues before it. The method was immunoSEQ multiplex PCR; TCRdb's version includes in-frame clones alone and lacks a portion of them. This sample carries 16,000 or so clones, none of them present only once. No CVID subject was ill or on immunomodulatory drugs when sampled. The data derive from a study of T cell clonality in common variable immunodeficiency. Regarding the study as a whole: CVID patient heterogeneity limited repertoire-clinical complication correlations. Compared with healthy controls, CVID subjects showed increased TCRbeta clonality, mostly in about a third. In common variable immunodeficiency, TCR beta chains reportedly carried fewer deletions and N-nucleotide insertions.

V was clipped by 6 bases and J by 4 bases, with 12 bases between them. The CDR3 has 12 amino acids. Germline CDR1 reads SQVTM; CDR2 reads ANQGSEA. The rearrangement links TRBV29-1 to TRBJ1-1; weak D call: TRBD1 (6 bases). Source material: peripheral blood mononuclear cells. This receptor was identified in a human donor with common variable immunodeficiency. Incomplete CDR3 DNA: TGCAGCGTGGACAGCGGAGCCACTGAA. As protein: CSVDSGATE. The entire CDR3 protein is CSVDSGATEAFF.